This T cell receptor beta chain was sequenced for a study of shared clonotypes between healthy human individuals. The overall study: A couple of women and a few men aged 18 to 49 made up the donors.

Points on this clone: With a far larger clone one base away, a read error is the likely cause.

The team ran DNA from unsorted PBMCs on ten immunoSEQ deep assay plates for sequencing. Per the original methods: Filtering differed, since immunoSEQ gave only junction sequences and no quality scores. Sequenced by immunoSEQ multiplex PCR; TCRdb stores in-frame clones only, minus some. From that table come the V and J calls and clone size; the DNA was used to work out D and trimming. The sample includes 450,000 or so clones, around 77% of them seen just once. Sequences were obtained from PBMCs. This TCR derives from a middle-aged woman in good health. Some clones in this sample may be carry-over from other donors' samples.

CDR3 loop: CASSQGTFSYGQYF. Here the CDR3 DNA reads TGCGCCAGCAGCCAAGGAACTTTCTCCTACGGGCAGTACTTC. The genes are TRBV4-1 and TRBJ2-7; no firm D call. This CDR3 comprises 14 residues. Per the germline V gene, CDR1 is MGHRA and CDR2 is YSYEKL.